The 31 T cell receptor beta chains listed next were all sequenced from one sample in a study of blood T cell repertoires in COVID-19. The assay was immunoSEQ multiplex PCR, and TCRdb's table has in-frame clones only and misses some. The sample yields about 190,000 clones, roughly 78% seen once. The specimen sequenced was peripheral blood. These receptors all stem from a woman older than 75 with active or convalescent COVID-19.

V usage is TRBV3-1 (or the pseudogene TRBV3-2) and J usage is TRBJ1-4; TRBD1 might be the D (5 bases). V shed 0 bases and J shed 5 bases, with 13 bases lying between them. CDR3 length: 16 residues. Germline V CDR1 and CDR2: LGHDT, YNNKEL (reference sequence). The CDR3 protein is CASSQDPGTRNEKLFF. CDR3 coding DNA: TGTGCCAGCAGCCAAGATCCCGGGACTCGAAATGAAAAACTGTTTTTT.

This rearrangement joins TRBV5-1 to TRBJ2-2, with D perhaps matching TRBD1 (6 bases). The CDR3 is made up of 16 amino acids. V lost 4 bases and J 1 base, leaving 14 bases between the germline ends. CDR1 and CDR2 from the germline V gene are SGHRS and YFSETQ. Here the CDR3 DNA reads TGCGCCAGCAGCCCGGTCTCGACAGGGAACACCGGGGAGCTGTTTTTT. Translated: CASSPVSTGNTGELFF.

Here the CDR3 reads CASSLRQGVYEQYF. CDR3 sequence (DNA): TGTGCCAGCAGCCTACGACAGGGGGTATACGAGCAGTACTTC. The J gene is TRBJ2-7, the V gene TRBV3-1 (or the pseudogene TRBV3-2), with 9 bases aligning to TRBD1. This CDR3 is 14 amino acids long. Unmatched junction bases numbered 5, after V lost 4 bases and J lost 4 bases. CDR1 and CDR2 (germline): LGHDT, YNNKEL (reference sequence).

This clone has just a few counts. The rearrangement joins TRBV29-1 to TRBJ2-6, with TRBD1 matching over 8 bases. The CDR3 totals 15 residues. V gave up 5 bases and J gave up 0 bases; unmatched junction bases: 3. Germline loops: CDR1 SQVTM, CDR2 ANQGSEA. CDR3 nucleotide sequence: TGCAGCGTTCGACAGGGGAGCTCTGGGGCCAACGTCCTGACTTTC. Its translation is CSVRQGSSGANVLTF.

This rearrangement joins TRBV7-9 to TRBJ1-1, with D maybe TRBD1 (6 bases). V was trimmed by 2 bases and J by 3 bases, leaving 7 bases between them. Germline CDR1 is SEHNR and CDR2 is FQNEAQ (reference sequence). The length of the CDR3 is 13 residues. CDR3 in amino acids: CASSLRTDTEAFF. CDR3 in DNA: TGTGCCAGCAGCTTAAGGACAGACACTGAAGCTTTCTTT.

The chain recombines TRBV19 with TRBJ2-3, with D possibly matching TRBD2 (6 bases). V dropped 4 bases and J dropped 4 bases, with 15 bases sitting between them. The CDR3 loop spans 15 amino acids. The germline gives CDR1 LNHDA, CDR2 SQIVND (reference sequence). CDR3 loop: CASSNPSKRADTQYF. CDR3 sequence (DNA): TGTGCCAGTAGTAACCCTTCGAAGCGGGCAGATACGCAGTATTTT.

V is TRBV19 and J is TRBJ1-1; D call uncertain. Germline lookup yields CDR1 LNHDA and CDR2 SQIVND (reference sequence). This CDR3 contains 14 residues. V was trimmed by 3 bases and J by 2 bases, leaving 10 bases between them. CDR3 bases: TGTGCCAGTAGTATCGGAGGAATTAACACTGAAGCTTTCTTT. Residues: CASSIGGINTEAFF.

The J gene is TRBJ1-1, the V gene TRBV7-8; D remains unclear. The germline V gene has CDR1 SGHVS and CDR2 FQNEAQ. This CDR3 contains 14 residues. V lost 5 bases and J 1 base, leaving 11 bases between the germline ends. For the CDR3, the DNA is TGTGCCAGCAGCCGCCTACCCGGGAACACTGAAGCTTTCTTT. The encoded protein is CASSRLPGNTEAFF. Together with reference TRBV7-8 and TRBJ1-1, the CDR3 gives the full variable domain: GAGVSQSPRYKVAKRGQDVALRCDPISGHVSLFWYQQALGQGPEFLTYFQNEAQLDKSGLPSDRFFAERPEGSVSTLKIQRTQQEDSAVYLCASSRLPGNTEAFFGQGTRLTVV.

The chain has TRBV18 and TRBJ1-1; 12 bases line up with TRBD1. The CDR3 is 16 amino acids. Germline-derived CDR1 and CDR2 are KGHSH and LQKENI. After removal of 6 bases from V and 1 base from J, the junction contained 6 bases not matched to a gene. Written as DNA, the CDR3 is TGTGCCAGCTCCCCGGGACAGGGGGCGGGGAACACTGAAGCTTTCTTT. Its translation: CASSPGQGAGNTEAFF.

CDR3 DNA: TGCGCCAGCAGCTTGTACAAGCGAGCTATCACTGAGGAGACCCAGTACTTC. Amino acids: CASSLYKRAITEETQYF. The chain links TRBV5-1 to TRBJ2-5, with D unresolved. Deletions cut 1 base from V and 5 bases from J, with 21 bases between. There are 17 residues in the CDR3. Germline CDR1 and CDR2: SGHRS and YFSETQ.

This CDR3 reads CASRKDRGREKLFF. CDR3 in DNA: TGTGCCAGCAGAAAAGACAGGGGTAGAGAAAAACTGTTTTTT. V is TRBV6-5 and J is TRBJ1-4; 8 nucleotides align to TRBD1. This CDR3 contains 14 residues. Germline V gene sequence: CDR1 MNHEY, CDR2 SVGAGI. After removal of 6 bases from V and 8 bases from J, the junction contained 8 bases not matched to a gene.

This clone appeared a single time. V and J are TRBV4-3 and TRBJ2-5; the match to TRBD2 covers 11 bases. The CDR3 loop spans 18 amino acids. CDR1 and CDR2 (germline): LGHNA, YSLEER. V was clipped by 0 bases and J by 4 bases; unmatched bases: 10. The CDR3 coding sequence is TGCGCCAGCAGCCAAGATCTTGGCATAGCGGGGGGGGTAGAGACCCAGTACTTC. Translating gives CASSQDLGIAGGVETQYF.

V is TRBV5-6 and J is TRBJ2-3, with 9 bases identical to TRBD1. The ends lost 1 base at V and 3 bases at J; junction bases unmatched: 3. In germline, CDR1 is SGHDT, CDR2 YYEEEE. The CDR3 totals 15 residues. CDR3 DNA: TGTGCCAGCAGCTTGACAGGGGGCGGGACAGATACGCAGTATTTT. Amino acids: CASSLTGGGTDTQYF.

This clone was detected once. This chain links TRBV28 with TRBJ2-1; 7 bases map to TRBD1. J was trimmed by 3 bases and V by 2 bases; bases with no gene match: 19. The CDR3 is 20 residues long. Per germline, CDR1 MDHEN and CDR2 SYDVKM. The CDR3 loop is CASSLTYPSTGYGDYNEQFF. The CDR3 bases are TGTGCCAGCAGTTTAACCTACCCCTCGACAGGGTATGGTGACTACAATGAGCAGTTCTTC.

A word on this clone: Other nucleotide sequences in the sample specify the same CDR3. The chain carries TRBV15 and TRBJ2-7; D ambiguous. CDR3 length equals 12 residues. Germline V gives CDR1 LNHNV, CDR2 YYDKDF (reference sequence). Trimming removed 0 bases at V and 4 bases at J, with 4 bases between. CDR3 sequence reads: CATSRDNYEQYF. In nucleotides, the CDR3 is TGTGCCACCAGCAGAGATAATTACGAGCAGTACTTC.

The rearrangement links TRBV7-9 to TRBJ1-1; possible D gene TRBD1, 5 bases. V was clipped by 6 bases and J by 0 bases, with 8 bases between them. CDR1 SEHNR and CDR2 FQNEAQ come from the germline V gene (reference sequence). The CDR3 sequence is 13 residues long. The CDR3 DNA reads TGTGCCAGCAGAATAGGGGTGAACACTGAAGCTTTCTTT. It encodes CASRIGVNTEAFF.

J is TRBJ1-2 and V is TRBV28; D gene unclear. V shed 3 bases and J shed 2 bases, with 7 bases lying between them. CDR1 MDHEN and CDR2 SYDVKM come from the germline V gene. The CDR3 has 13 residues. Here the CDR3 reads CASSFSRNYGYTF. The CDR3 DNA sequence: TGTGCCAGCAGTTTTTCCCGGAACTATGGCTACACCTTC.

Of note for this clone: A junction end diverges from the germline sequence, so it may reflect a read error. This chain's CDR3 is CASSSGNPGELFF. Here the CDR3 DNA reads TGTGCCAGCAGTTCGGGGAACCCCGGGGAGCTGTTTTTT. The chain uses TRBV6-6 and TRBJ2-2; a possible D gene is TRBD2 (5 bases). The CDR3 has 13 amino acids. Per germline, CDR1 MNHNY and CDR2 SVGAGI (reference sequence).

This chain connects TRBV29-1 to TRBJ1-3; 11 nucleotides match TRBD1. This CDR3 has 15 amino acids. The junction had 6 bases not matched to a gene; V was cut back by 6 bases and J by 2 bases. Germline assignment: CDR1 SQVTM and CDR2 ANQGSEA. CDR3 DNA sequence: TGCAGCGTCGCACCGGGACAGGGGGCTGGAAACACCATATATTTT. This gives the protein CSVAPGQGAGNTIYF.

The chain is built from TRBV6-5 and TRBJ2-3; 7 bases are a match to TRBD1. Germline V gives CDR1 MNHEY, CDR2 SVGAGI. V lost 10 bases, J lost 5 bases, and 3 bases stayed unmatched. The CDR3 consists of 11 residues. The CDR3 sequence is CATYRGDTQYF. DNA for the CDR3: TGTGCCACTTACAGGGGAGATACGCAGTATTTT.

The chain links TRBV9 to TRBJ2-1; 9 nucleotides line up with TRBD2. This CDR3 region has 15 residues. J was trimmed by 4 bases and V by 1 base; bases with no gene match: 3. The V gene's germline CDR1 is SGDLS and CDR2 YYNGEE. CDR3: CASSVSLAGYNEQFF. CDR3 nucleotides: TGTGCCAGCAGCGTAAGTCTAGCGGGGTACAATGAGCAGTTCTTC.

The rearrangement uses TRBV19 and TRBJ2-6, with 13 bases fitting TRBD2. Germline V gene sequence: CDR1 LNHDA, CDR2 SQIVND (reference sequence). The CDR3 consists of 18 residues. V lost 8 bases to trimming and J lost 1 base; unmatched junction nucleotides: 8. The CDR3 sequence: CASSETSGGSSGANVLTF. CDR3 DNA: TGTGCCAGTTCTGAGACTAGCGGGGGGAGTTCTGGGGCCAACGTCCTGACTTTC.

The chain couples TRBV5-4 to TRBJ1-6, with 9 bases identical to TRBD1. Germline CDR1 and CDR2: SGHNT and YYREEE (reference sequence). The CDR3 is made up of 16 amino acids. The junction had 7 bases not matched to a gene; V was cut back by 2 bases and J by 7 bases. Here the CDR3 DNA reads TGTGCCAGCAGCTTCGGGGGACAGGGAGGGAATTCACCCCTCCACTTT. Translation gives CASSFGGQGGNSPLHF. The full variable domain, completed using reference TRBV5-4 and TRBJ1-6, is ETGVTQSPTHLIKTRGQQVTLRCSSQSGHNTVSWYQQALGQGPQFIFQYYREEENGRGNFPPRFSGLQFPNYSSELNVNALELDDSALYLCASSFGGQGGNSPLHFGNGTRLTVT.

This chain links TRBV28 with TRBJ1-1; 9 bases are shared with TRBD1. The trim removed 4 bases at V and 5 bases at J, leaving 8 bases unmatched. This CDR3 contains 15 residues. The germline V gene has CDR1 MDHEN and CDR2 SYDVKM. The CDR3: CASSSTGQGWTEAFF. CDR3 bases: TGTGCCAGCAGTTCCACCGGACAGGGGTGGACTGAAGCTTTCTTT.

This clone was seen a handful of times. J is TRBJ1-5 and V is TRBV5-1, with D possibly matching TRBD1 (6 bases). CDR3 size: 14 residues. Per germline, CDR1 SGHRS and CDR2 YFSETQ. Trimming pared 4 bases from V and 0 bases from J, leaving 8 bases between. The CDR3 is CASSPQGSNQPQHF. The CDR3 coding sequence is TGCGCCAGCAGCCCACAGGGTAGCAATCAGCCCCAGCATTTT. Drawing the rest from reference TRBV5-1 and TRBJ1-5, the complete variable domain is KAGVTQTPRYLIKTRGQQVTLSCSPISGHRSVSWYQQTPGQGLQFLFEYFSETQRNKGNFPGRFSGRQFSNSRSEMNVSTLELGDSALYLCASSPQGSNQPQHFGDGTRLSIL.

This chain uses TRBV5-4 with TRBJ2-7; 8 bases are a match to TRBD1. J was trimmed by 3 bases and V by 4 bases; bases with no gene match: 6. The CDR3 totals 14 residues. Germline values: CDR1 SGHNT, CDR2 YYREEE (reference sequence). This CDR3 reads CASSAGQGYYEQYF. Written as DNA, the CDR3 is TGTGCCAGCAGCGCCGGACAGGGATACTACGAGCAGTACTTC.

CDR3 coding DNA: TGTGCCAGCAGTGGGCAGGGGGCTTCTGGAAACACCATATATTTT. It translates to CASSGQGASGNTIYF. The V gene is TRBV5-4, the J gene TRBJ1-3, with 8 bases lining up with TRBD1. Germline values: CDR1 SGHNT, CDR2 YYREEE (reference sequence). The CDR3 has 15 residues. V shed 5 bases and J 1 base; nucleotides not matched to a gene: 5.

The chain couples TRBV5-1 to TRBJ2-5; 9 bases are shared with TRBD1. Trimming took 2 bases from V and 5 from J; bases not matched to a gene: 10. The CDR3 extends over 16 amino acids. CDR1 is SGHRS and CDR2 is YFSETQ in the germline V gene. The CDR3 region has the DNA TGCGCCAGCAGCTTCCGGGACAGGGTATTCGGGGAGACCCAGTACTTC. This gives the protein CASSFRDRVFGETQYF.

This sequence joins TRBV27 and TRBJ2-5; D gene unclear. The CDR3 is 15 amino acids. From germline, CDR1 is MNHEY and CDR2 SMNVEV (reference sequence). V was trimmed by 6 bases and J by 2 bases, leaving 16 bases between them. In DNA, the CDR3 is TGTGCCAGCAGCCCCAGGTGGCAGATACAAGAGACCCAGTACTTC. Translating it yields CASSPRWQIQETQYF.

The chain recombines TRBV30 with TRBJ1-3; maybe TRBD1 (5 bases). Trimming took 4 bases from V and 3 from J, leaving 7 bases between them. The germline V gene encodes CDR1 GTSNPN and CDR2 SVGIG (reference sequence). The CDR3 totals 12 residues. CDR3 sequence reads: CAWKDSGNTIYF. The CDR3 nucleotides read TGTGCCTGGAAAGACAGTGGAAACACCATATATTTT.

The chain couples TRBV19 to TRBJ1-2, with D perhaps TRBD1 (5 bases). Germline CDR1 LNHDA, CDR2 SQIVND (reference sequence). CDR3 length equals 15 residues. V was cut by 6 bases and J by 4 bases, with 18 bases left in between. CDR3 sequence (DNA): TGTGCCAGTAGCTCATATCCCAGGGAGGTCTATGGCTACACCTTC. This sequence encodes CASSSYPREVYGYTF.